These T cell receptor beta chains were read from a single sample in a study of cytomegalovirus exposure and HLA in healthy donors. Generated by immunoSEQ multiplex PCR, the TCRdb table keeps only in-frame clones and is missing some. Of about 110,000 clones in the sample, about 85% were seen once. Sequenced material: PBMCs. Every receptor here comes from a woman between 18 and 29 years old in good health and CMV-seronegative. CDR3s include the opening cysteine and the closing phenylalanine or tryptophan. A D gene is named only where the DNA matches it firmly. Clone size appears in some rows only: once, few, many, or a class for an expanded clone.

j_call: TRBJ1-1
v_call: TRBV10-2
d_call: .
clone_size: .
cdr3_aa: CASSVQNTEAFF
cdr3_nt: TGCGCCAGCAGTGTACAGAACACTGAAGCTTTCTTT

j_call: TRBJ2-1
v_call: TRBV25-1
d_call: TRBD2
clone_size: .
cdr3_aa: CASSPSGTSGSNEQFF
cdr3_nt: TGTGCCAGCAGTCCATCCGGGACTAGCGGATCCAATGAGCAGTTCTTC

j_call: TRBJ1-4
v_call: TRBV2
d_call: .
clone_size: .
cdr3_aa: CASSEAGGREKLFF
cdr3_nt: TGTGCCAGCAGTGAAGCGGGGGGGCGTGAAAAACTGTTTTTT

j_call: TRBJ2-3
v_call: TRBV2
d_call: .
clone_size: .
cdr3_aa: CASSEEAGLFTDTQYF
cdr3_nt: TGTGCCAGCAGTGAAGAGGCGGGGCTTTTCACAGATACGCAGTATTTT

j_call: TRBJ2-1
v_call: TRBV25-1
d_call: .
clone_size: .
cdr3_aa: CASTPKGGISYNEQFF
cdr3_nt: TGTGCCAGCACCCCAAAAGGGGGAATCTCCTACAATGAGCAGTTCTTC

j_call: TRBJ2-7
v_call: TRBV18
d_call: .
clone_size: .
cdr3_aa: CASSGTFSSYEQYF
cdr3_nt: TGTGCCAGCTCGGGGACATTTAGCTCCTACGAGCAGTACTTC

j_call: TRBJ2-7
v_call: TRBV7-3
d_call: .
clone_size: .
cdr3_aa: CASSSEFLRREQYF
cdr3_nt: TGTGCCAGCAGCTCCGAGTTCCTGAGGCGCGAGCAGTACTTC

j_call: TRBJ1-2
v_call: TRBV15
d_call: .
clone_size: .
cdr3_aa: CATSRAQGLWELYGYTF
cdr3_nt: TGTGCCACCAGCAGAGCCCAGGGTTTATGGGAACTCTATGGCTACACCTTC

j_call: TRBJ1-2
v_call: TRBV6-5
d_call: .
clone_size: once
cdr3_aa: CASSFSGGYTF
cdr3_nt: TGTGCCAGCAGTTTTTCAGGGGGCTACACCTTC

j_call: TRBJ1-1
v_call: TRBV5-1
d_call: TRBD1
clone_size: .
cdr3_aa: CASSLEWTGVEAFF
cdr3_nt: TGCGCCAGCAGCTTGGAGTGGACAGGCGTTGAAGCTTTCTTT

j_call: TRBJ1-5
v_call: TRBV30
d_call: .
clone_size: .
cdr3_aa: CAWIMQGNQPQHF
cdr3_nt: TGTGCCTGGATCATGCAGGGCAATCAGCCCCAGCATTTT

j_call: TRBJ2-5
v_call: TRBV2
d_call: TRBD2
clone_size: .
cdr3_aa: CASELAGDVTQYF
cdr3_nt: TGTGCCAGCGAGCTAGCGGGGGATGTGACCCAGTACTTC

j_call: TRBJ2-7
v_call: TRBV30
d_call: TRBD1
clone_size: .
cdr3_aa: CAWSPGTGSYEQYF
cdr3_nt: TGTGCCTGGAGTCCCGGGACAGGGTCCTACGAGCAGTACTTC

j_call: TRBJ1-2
v_call: TRBV28
d_call: .
clone_size: .
cdr3_aa: CASSLPQGSYGYTF
cdr3_nt: TGTGCCAGCAGTTTACCCCAGGGCTCTTATGGCTACACCTTC

j_call: TRBJ1-6
v_call: TRBV5-1
d_call: TRBD1
clone_size: .
cdr3_aa: CASSLRDRGVEPGSPLHF
cdr3_nt: TGCGCCAGCAGCTTACGGGACAGGGGTGTTGAGCCGGGTTCACCCCTCCACTTT

j_call: TRBJ2-1
v_call: TRBV11-2
d_call: TRBD1
clone_size: .
cdr3_aa: CASSWTGEWFF
cdr3_nt: TGTGCCAGCAGCTGGACAGGCGAATGGTTCTTC

j_call: TRBJ2-3
v_call: TRBV19
d_call: .
clone_size: .
cdr3_aa: CASSIAREGTDTQYF
cdr3_nt: TGTGCCAGTAGTATAGCGAGAGAGGGCACAGATACGCAGTATTTT

j_call: TRBJ1-1
v_call: TRBV2
d_call: .
clone_size: .
cdr3_aa: CASNGGRLGNTEAFF
cdr3_nt: TGTGCCTCAAACGGAGGGCGTCTAGGAAACACTGAAGCTTTCTTT

j_call: TRBJ2-5
v_call: TRBV9
d_call: TRBD2
clone_size: .
cdr3_aa: CASSVAGTSGAQETQYF
cdr3_nt: TGTGCCAGCAGCGTAGCAGGGACTAGCGGGGCGCAAGAGACCCAGTACTTC

j_call: TRBJ2-1
v_call: TRBV7-8
d_call: TRBD1
clone_size: .
cdr3_aa: CASNADRTYNEQFF
cdr3_nt: TGTGCCAGCAACGCGGACAGGACCTACAATGAGCAGTTCTTC

j_call: TRBJ2-3
v_call: TRBV6-1
d_call: .
clone_size: .
cdr3_aa: CASSLGLPGDTQYF
cdr3_nt: TGTGCCAGCAGCTTGGGACTCCCCGGAGATACGCAGTATTTT

j_call: TRBJ1-3
v_call: TRBV6-5
d_call: TRBD1
clone_size: .
cdr3_aa: CASNLQGWTGNTIYF
cdr3_nt: TGTGCCAGCAATCTACAGGGGTGGACGGGAAACACCATATATTTT